One sample yielded the 6 T cell receptor beta chains listed below, sequenced in a study of Ad26.COV2.S vaccination and SARS-CoV-2 variants. Profiling relied on immunoSEQ multiplex PCR, and the TCRdb table lists in-frame clones only, not all of them. The table has around 94,000 clones, 60% to 85% seen once. This specimen consisted of peripheral blood, obtained after recovery from COVID-19. The receptor set was obtained from a human donor who had recovered from COVID-19.

This clone has a single count. The chain has TRBV6-1 and TRBJ2-3; no reliable D call. V dropped 3 bases and J dropped 0 bases, with 7 bases sitting between them. This CDR3 has 14 amino acids. Per the germline V gene, CDR1 is MNHNS and CDR2 is SASEGT. For the CDR3, the DNA is TGTGCCAGCAGTGACAGTGCTAGCACAGATACGCAGTATTTT. It translates to CASSDSASTDTQYF.

The rearrangement joins TRBV5-5 to TRBJ1-2; 12 bases agree with TRBD1. Germline lookup yields CDR1 SGHKS and CDR2 YYEKEE (reference sequence). V was clipped by 4 bases and J by 4 bases; unmatched bases: 5. The CDR3 spans 15 residues. The CDR3 protein is CASSPGTGGFYGYTF. In nucleotides, the CDR3 is TGTGCCAGCAGCCCCGGGACAGGGGGCTTCTATGGCTACACCTTC.

The chain links TRBV7-2 to TRBJ2-5, with 9 bases lining up with TRBD1. This CDR3 region has 15 residues. Germline V gene sequence: CDR1 SGHTA, CDR2 FQGNSA. Unmatched junction bases numbered 8, after V lost 4 bases and J lost 5 bases. This CDR3 is CASSYTGTGRETQYF. Here the CDR3 DNA reads TGTGCCAGCAGCTACACAGGGACAGGGAGGGAGACCCAGTACTTC. Based on the CDR3 plus reference TRBV7-2 and TRBJ2-5, the full variable domain is GAGVSQSPSNKVTEKGKDVELRCDPISGHTALYWYRQSLGQGLEFLIYFQGNSAPDKSGLPSDRFSAERTGGSVSTLTIQRTQQEDSAVYLCASSYTGTGRETQYFGPGTRLLVL.

This chain joins TRBV5-1 and TRBJ1-2; possibly TRBD1 for D (5 bases). This CDR3 has 14 amino acids. CDR1 and CDR2 from the germline V gene are SGHRS and YFSETQ. Trimming removed 4 bases at V and 8 bases at J, with 18 bases between. The CDR3 DNA is TGCGCCAGCAGCGAGACTGCAGGGTTATTAGGCTACACCTTC. Amino acid sequence: CASSETAGLLGYTF.

On this clone itself: This may come from a read error, since a much larger clone is one base off. The chain links TRBV19 to TRBJ1-5; possible D gene TRBD1, 5 bases. The CDR3 is made up of 17 amino acids. Germline CDR1 is LNHDA and CDR2 is SQIVND (reference sequence). The CDR3 DNA reads as TGTACCAGTAGTTCGGGGCGATGGGCCGATAGCAATCAGCCCCAGCATTTT. It codes for CTSSSGRWADSNQPQHF.

CDR3 loop: CASSSVENEKLFF. The CDR3, as DNA: TGTGCCAGCAGCTCGGTCGAGAATGAAAAACTGTTTTTT. This chain connects TRBV11-2 to TRBJ1-4; the D is unclear. From germline, CDR1 is SGHAT and CDR2 FQNNGV. The CDR3 spans 13 residues. The V end lost 4 bases, the J end lost 5 bases, and 8 bases lay between the germline ends. Filled out from reference TRBV11-2 and TRBJ1-4, the complete variable domain reads EAGVAQSPRYKIIEKRQSVAFWCNPISGHATLYWYQQILGQGPKLLIQFQNNGVVDDSQLPKDRFSAERLKGVDSTLKIQPAKLEDSAVYLCASSSVENEKLFFGSGTQLSVL.